The 21 T cell receptor beta chains listed next were all sequenced from one sample in a study of cytomegalovirus exposure and HLA in healthy donors. The assay was immunoSEQ multiplex PCR, and TCRdb's table has in-frame clones only and misses some. The data show 130,000 to 150,000 clones, 85% to 90% seen once. The sequencing input was PBMCs. These receptors came from a woman in her late teens or twenties in good health and CMV-seropositive.

The chain employs TRBV5-1 and TRBJ2-1; 9 nucleotides line up with TRBD2. The CDR3 covers 15 residues. J gave up 2 bases and V 4 bases, and 4 bases lay outside the gene matches. In germline, CDR1 is SGHRS, CDR2 YFSETQ. The CDR3 DNA follows: TGCGCCAGCAGCAAACTAGCGGGCGCCTACAATGAGCAGTTCTTC. This sequence encodes CASSKLAGAYNEQFF.

This chain connects TRBV7-6 to TRBJ2-7; D might be TRBD1 (6 bases). The germline gives CDR1 SGHVS, CDR2 FNYEAQ. Deletions cut 3 bases from V and 3 bases from J, with 12 bases between. The CDR3 has 14 residues. DNA for the CDR3: TGTGCCAGCAGCTTTGCTTCAGGGGTCTACGAGCAGTACTTC. This translates into CASSFASGVYEQYF.

The chain links TRBV15 to TRBJ1-5; the D is unclear. In germline, CDR1 is LNHNV, CDR2 YYDKDF (reference sequence). V was shortened by 1 base and J by 6 bases, with 7 bases between the two germline ends. The CDR3 covers 13 residues. CDR3 sequence: CATSRVAGQPQHF. The CDR3, as DNA: TGTGCCACCAGCAGAGTAGCGGGTCAGCCCCAGCATTTT.

This clone was counted only a few times. The chain employs TRBV19 and TRBJ1-4, with TRBD1 matching over 7 bases. Germline V CDR1 and CDR2: LNHDA, SQIVND (reference sequence). With V trimmed by 5 bases and J by 10 bases, 13 bases remained unmatched. This CDR3 is 15 amino acids long. CDR3 bases: TGTGCCAGTAGTCAGGGACAGTTAAGGAGCGGAAAACTGTTTTTT. It translates to CASSQGQLRSGKLFF.

This chain joins TRBV6-1 and TRBJ2-5, with 10 nucleotides matching TRBD2. Per germline, CDR1 MNHNS and CDR2 SASEGT. Losses at the gene ends were 7 bases for V and 2 bases for J; bases not matched to a gene: 7. This CDR3 is 15 amino acids long. The CDR3 sequence is CASTSGSLGQETQYF. For the CDR3, the DNA is TGTGCCAGCACTAGCGGGAGTCTCGGGCAAGAGACCCAGTACTTC.

The chain links TRBV7-9 to TRBJ2-7, with D possibly being TRBD2 (6 bases). Per the germline V gene, CDR1 is SEHNR and CDR2 is FQNEAQ (reference sequence). The CDR3 sequence is 14 residues long. With 2 bases removed from V and 6 bases from J, the gap between germline ends came to 14 bases. The CDR3 coding sequence is TGTGCCAGCAGCTTAAGAGGGAGGCCCCTCGAGCAGTACTTC. It codes for CASSLRGRPLEQYF.

This chain connects TRBV2 to TRBJ1-2, with D possibly TRBD1 on 5 matching bases. CDR1 and CDR2 (germline): SNHLY, FYNNEI. This CDR3 has 12 amino acids. Trimming stripped 3 bases from V and 5 bases from J, with 7 bases between. The CDR3 nucleotides read TGTGCCAGCAGTGAGGGGCAGTATGGCTACACCTTC. It yields the protein CASSEGQYGYTF.

CDR3 DNA: TGCGCCAGCAGCTCGGACAGGAATCAGCCCCAGCATTTT. Protein: CASSSDRNQPQHF. The chain combines TRBV5-1 with TRBJ1-5, with 7 bases identical to TRBD1. Per the germline V gene, CDR1 is SGHRS and CDR2 is YFSETQ. The CDR3 is 13 residues long. V lost 3 bases to trimming and J lost 4 bases; unmatched junction nucleotides: 1.

The chain combines TRBV14 with TRBJ2-1; 8 bases map to TRBD2. CDR3 length: 15 amino acids. The V segment lost 1 base and the J segment 4 bases; nucleotides outside the gene matches: 3. Germline-derived CDR1 and CDR2 are SGHDN and FVKESK. The CDR3 reads CASSQVSGTYNEQFF. CDR3 bases: TGTGCCAGCAGCCAAGTTAGCGGGACTTACAATGAGCAGTTCTTC.

The chain uses TRBV5-1 and TRBJ1-1; tentative D call: TRBD1 (5 bases). This CDR3 has 15 residues. The V end was cut by 4 bases, the J end by 3 bases, with 16 bases between. Germline values: CDR1 SGHRS, CDR2 YFSETQ. Here the CDR3 reads CASSLIIRGDTEAFF. The CDR3 DNA follows: TGCGCCAGCAGCCTCATTATCCGGGGGGACACTGAAGCTTTCTTT.

The rearrangement uses TRBV18 and TRBJ1-1, with D perhaps matching TRBD1 (5 bases). Trimming removed 2 bases from V and 5 bases from J, with 18 bases in between. CDR1 is KGHSH and CDR2 is LQKENI in the germline V gene. The CDR3 is 16 residues long. For the CDR3, the DNA is TGTGCCAGCTCACCATCGGCAGCCCCTGGGGGGACTGAAGCTTTCTTT. Amino acids: CASSPSAAPGGTEAFF.

With regard to this clone: A read error is possible here, since a much larger clone lies one base away. The genes are TRBV6-5 and TRBJ1-4, with TRBD1 as a possible D gene (5 bases). V lost 2 bases, J lost 4 bases, and 5 bases lay in between. CDR3 length: 13 amino acids. Per germline, CDR1 MNHEY and CDR2 SVGAGI. As DNA, the CDR3 is TGTGCCAGCAGTTACAGGGGTAATGAAAAACTGTTTTTT. Translated, it gives CASSYRGNEKLFF.

The rearrangement links TRBV25-1 to TRBJ2-3; 7 bases are a match to TRBD2. The V gene's germline CDR1 is MGHDK and CDR2 SYGVNS. The CDR3 is made up of 13 amino acids. J lost 1 base, V lost 6 bases, and 1 base had no gene match. The chain's CDR3 is CASRRERTDTQYF. The CDR3 bases are TGTGCCAGCAGGCGGGAGCGCACAGATACGCAGTATTTT.

V usage is TRBV21-1 and J usage is TRBJ2-7; the table's D call of TRBD2 was not tested on the DNA. TRBV21-1 represents a pseudogene. CDR3 length equals 14 residues. The CDR3 loop reads CASSPTSGRWKQYF. CDR3 nucleotide sequence: TGTGCCAGCAGCCCGACTAGCGGGAGGTGGAAGCAGTACTTC.

The V call is TRBV28, the J call TRBJ1-1, with 10 bases lining up with TRBD1. CDR1 is MDHEN and CDR2 is SYDVKM in the germline V gene. J was trimmed by 6 bases and V by 4 bases; bases with no gene match: 5. The CDR3 is made up of 14 amino acids. The CDR3 loop is CASSSGQGWAEAFF. DNA for the CDR3: TGTGCCAGCAGTTCGGGACAGGGGTGGGCTGAAGCTTTCTTT.

This chain joins TRBV5-1 and TRBJ2-7; maybe TRBD1 (6 bases). Germline V CDR1 and CDR2: SGHRS, YFSETQ. V lost 4 bases to trimming and J lost 4 bases, with 12 bases between them. This CDR3 is built from 13 residues. The CDR3, as DNA: TGCGCCAGCAGCGTAACAGGGTCTTACGAGCAGTACTTC. Translating gives CASSVTGSYEQYF. The entire variable domain, with the rest obtained from reference TRBV5-1 and TRBJ2-7, is as follows: KAGVTQTPRYLIKTRGQQVTLSCSPISGHRSVSWYQQTPGQGLQFLFEYFSETQRNKGNFPGRFSGRQFSNSRSEMNVSTLELGDSALYLCASSVTGSYEQYFGPGTRLTVT.

This chain connects TRBV10-3 to TRBJ2-1, with D perhaps matching TRBD2 (6 bases). Germline-derived CDR1 and CDR2 are ENHRY and SYGVKD. This CDR3 comprises 14 residues. Trimming removed 0 bases from V and 5 bases from J, with 8 bases in between. The CDR3 is CAISESGGNNEQFF. CDR3 in DNA: TGTGCCATCAGTGAGTCAGGCGGGAACAATGAGCAGTTCTTC.

This chain uses TRBV7-9 with TRBJ2-3; 10 nucleotides match TRBD2. Germline V gives CDR1 SEHNR, CDR2 FQNEAQ (reference sequence). The ends lost 5 bases at V and 1 base at J; junction bases unmatched: 6. The CDR3 has 16 residues. The CDR3, as DNA: TGTGCCAGCAGCATCCGGCTAGCGGGGGGCACAGATACGCAGTATTTT. It codes for CASSIRLAGGTDTQYF.

The V call is TRBV7-3, the J call TRBJ2-5, with a tentative D call TRBD1 (6 bases). Germline V CDR1 and CDR2: SGHTA, FQGTGA. Trimming stripped 1 base from V and 4 bases from J, with 22 bases between. The CDR3 is 18 amino acids. DNA for the CDR3: TGTGCCAGCAGCTTAAGGGGGCTCGGACAGACCAAGGGAGAGACCCAGTACTTC. Translating gives CASSLRGLGQTKGETQYF.

Worth noting for this clone: This specimen includes other DNA sequences encoding the same CDR3. The rearrangement joins TRBV11-3 to TRBJ2-3, with no clear D. The germline gives CDR1 SGHNT, CDR2 YENEEA. V was cut by 1 base and J by 0 bases, with 5 bases left in between. The CDR3 sequence is 14 residues long. Written as DNA, the CDR3 is TGTGCCAGCAGCTTAGTGGCTAGCACAGATACGCAGTATTTT. Protein: CASSLVASTDTQYF.

This chain links TRBV6-5 with TRBJ1-5; D remains unclear. The germline V gene encodes CDR1 MNHEY and CDR2 SVGAGI. Trimming took off 4 bases at V and 4 bases at J, with 11 bases between the two ends. This CDR3 contains 14 residues. The CDR3 sequence is CASSSSGGNQPQHF. In DNA, the CDR3 is TGTGCCAGCAGTTCTTCAGGAGGGAATCAGCCCCAGCATTTT.